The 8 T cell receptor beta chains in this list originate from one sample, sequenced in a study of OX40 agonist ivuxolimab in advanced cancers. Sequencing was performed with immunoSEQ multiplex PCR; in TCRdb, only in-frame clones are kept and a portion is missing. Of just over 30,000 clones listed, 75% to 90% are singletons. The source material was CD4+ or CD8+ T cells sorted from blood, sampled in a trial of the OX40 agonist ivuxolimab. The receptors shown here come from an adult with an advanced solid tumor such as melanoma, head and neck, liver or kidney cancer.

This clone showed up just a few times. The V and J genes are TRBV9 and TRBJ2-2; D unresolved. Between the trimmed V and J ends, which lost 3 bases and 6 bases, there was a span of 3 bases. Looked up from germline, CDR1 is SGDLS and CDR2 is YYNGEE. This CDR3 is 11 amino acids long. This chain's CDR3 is CASSDAGELFF. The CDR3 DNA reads TGTGCCAGCAGCGATGCCGGGGAGCTGTTTTTT. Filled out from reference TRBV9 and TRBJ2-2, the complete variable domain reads DSGVTQTPKHLITATGQRVTLRCSPRSGDLSVYWYQQSLDQGLQFLIQYYNGEERAKGNILERFSAQQFPDLHSELNLSSLELGDSALYFCASSDAGELFFGEGSRLTVL.

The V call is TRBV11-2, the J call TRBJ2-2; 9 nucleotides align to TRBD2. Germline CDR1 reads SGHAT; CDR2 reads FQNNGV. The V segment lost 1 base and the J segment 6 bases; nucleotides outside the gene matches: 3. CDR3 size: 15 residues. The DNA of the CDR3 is TGTGCCAGCAGCTTAGTCGGACTAGCGCCCGGGGAGCTGTTTTTT. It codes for CASSLVGLAPGELFF.

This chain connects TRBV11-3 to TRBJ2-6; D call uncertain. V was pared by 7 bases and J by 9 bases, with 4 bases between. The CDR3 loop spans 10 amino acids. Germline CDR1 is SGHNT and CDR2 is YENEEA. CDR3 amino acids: CASKDNVLTF. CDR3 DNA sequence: TGTGCCAGCAAGGACAACGTCCTGACTTTC. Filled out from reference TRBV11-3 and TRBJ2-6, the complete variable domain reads EAGVVQSPRYKIIEKKQPVAFWCNPISGHNTLYWYLQNLGQGPELLIRYENEEAVDDSQLPKDRFSAERLKGVDSTLKIQPAELGDSAVYLCASKDNVLTFGAGSRLTVL.

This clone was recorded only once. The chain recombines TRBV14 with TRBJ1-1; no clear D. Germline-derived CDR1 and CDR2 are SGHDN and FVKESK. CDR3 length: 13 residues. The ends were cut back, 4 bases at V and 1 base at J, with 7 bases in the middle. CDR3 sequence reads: CASSLGWNTEAFF. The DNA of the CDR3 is TGTGCCAGCAGCCTCGGCTGGAACACTGAAGCTTTCTTT.

The CDR3 DNA sequence: TGTGCCAGCAGAAGCAGGGGGCGCGACACTGAAGCTTTCTTT. Translation gives CASRSRGRDTEAFF. The rearrangement links TRBV2 to TRBJ1-1, with TRBD1 identical over 8 bases. With V trimmed by 6 bases and J by 3 bases, 6 bases remained unmatched. The CDR3 length is 14 residues. In germline, CDR1 is SNHLY, CDR2 FYNNEI.

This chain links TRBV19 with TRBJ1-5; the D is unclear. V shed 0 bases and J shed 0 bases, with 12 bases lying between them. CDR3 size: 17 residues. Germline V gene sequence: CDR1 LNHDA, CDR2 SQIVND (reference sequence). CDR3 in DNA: TGTGCCAGTAGTATAGAGGTCGCAGATAATAGCAATCAGCCCCAGCATTTT. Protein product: CASSIEVADNSNQPQHF.

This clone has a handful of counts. The CDR3 region has the DNA TGTGCCAGCAGTTTGAACAATGAGCAGTTCTTC. It encodes CASSLNNEQFF. V is TRBV27 and J is TRBJ2-1; no firm D call. Germline CDR1 MNHEY, CDR2 SMNVEV (reference sequence). This CDR3 comprises 11 residues. The V end was cut by 3 bases, the J end by 5 bases, with 2 bases between.

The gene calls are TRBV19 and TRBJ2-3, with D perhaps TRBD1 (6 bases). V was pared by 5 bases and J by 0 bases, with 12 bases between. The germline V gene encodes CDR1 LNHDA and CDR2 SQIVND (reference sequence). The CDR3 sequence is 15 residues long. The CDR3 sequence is CASSGQGTSTDTQYF. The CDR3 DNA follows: TGTGCCAGTAGTGGTCAGGGGACCAGCACAGATACGCAGTATTTT.